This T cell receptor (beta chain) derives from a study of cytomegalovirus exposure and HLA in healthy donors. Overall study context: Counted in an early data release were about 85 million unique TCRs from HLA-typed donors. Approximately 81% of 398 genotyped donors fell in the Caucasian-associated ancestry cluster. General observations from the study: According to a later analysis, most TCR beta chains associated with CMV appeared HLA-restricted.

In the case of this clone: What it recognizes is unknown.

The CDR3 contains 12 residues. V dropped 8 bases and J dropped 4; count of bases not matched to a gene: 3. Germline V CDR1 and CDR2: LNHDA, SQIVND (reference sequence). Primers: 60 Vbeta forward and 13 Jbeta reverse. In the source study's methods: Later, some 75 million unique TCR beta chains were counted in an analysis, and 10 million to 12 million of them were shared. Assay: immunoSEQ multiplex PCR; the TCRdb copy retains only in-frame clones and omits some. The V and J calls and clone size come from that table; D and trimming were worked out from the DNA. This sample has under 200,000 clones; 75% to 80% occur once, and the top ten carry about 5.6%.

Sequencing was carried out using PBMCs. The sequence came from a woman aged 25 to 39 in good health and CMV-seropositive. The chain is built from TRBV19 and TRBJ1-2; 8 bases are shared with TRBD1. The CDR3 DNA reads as TGTGCCAGTGCAGACAGGGGCTATGGCTACACCTTC. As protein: CASADRGYGYTF.